This entry lists 22 T cell receptor beta chains sequenced from one sample in a study of control samples from healthy donors and cancer patients. TCRdb's table, derived via immunoSEQ multiplex PCR, lists solely in-frame clones and lacks some. The sample comprises approximately 30,000 clones, roughly 94% of which are singletons, and approximately 6.6% rests with the top ten. Sequenced input: blood. These receptors were obtained from a man aged 55 to 70 in good health.

Regarding this clone: The same CDR3 is also encoded by other DNA sequences in this sample. The chain carries TRBV7-2 and TRBJ2-2; 8 bases match TRBD2. After removal of 5 bases from V and 8 bases from J, the junction contained 10 bases not matched to a gene. The CDR3 totals 15 residues. Germline CDR1 SGHTA, CDR2 FQGNSA. The CDR3 sequence is CASSPPAGGRGELFF. Written as DNA, the CDR3 is TGTGCCAGCAGCCCCCCCGCGGGGGGCCGGGGGGAGCTGTTTTTT.

This sequence joins TRBV6-5 and TRBJ1-3, with D possibly being TRBD1 (6 bases). V lost 2 bases and J lost 2, with 10 bases in between. The CDR3 extends over 15 amino acids. CDR1 MNHEY and CDR2 SVGAGI come from the germline V gene. CDR3 sequence: CASSYGGLTGNTIYF. CDR3 bases: TGTGCCAGCAGTTACGGGGGCCTGACTGGAAACACCATATATTTT.

The chain is built from TRBV27 and TRBJ2-2, with D perhaps matching TRBD1 or TRBD2 (5 bases each). The V gene lost 4 bases and the J gene lost 7 bases, with 16 bases spanning the gap. CDR1 MNHEY and CDR2 SMNVEV come from the germline V gene (reference sequence). CDR3 length: 15 residues. The CDR3 nucleotides are TGTGCCAGCAGTTCATCAGGGACCGAGGGCGGGGAGCTGTTTTTT. It translates to CASSSSGTEGGELFF.

The V and J genes are TRBV5-1 and TRBJ2-2, with D unclear. In germline, CDR1 is SGHRS, CDR2 YFSETQ. V was shortened by 5 bases and J by 2 bases, with 10 bases between the two germline ends. The CDR3 has 14 amino acids. CDR3 DNA: TGCGCCAGCAGTCAAAACTTTAACACCGGGGAGCTGTTTTTT. This codes for CASSQNFNTGELFF.

The chain carries TRBV21-1 and TRBJ1-1; TRBD1 is the table's D call, not checked against the DNA. TRBV21-1 is assigned pseudogene status. CDR3 length: 17 residues. CDR3: CASSLRDRRAPGTEAFF. The CDR3, as DNA: TGTGCCAGCAGCCTCCGGGACAGGCGCGCTCCGGGGACTGAAGCTTTCTTT.

The gene calls are TRBV18 and TRBJ1-2; 8 bases align to TRBD1. With 2 bases clipped from V and 3 bases from J, the junction kept 2 bases outside the gene matches. The CDR3 consists of 14 residues. Per the germline V gene, CDR1 is KGHSH and CDR2 is LQKENI. The DNA for the CDR3 is TGTGCCAGCTCACCAGGACAGGGTGACTATGGCTACACCTTC. It specifies CASSPGQGDYGYTF.

The chain links TRBV11-2 to TRBJ1-3; TRBD1 is a possible D gene (6 bases). This CDR3 region has 15 residues. Germline CDR1 reads SGHAT; CDR2 reads FQNNGV. Trimming shortened V by 5 bases and J by 4 bases, and 15 bases separated the two germline ends. In DNA, the CDR3 is TGTGCCAGCAGCCCCCGGCCGACAGGCGGAAACACCATATATTTT. Translation gives CASSPRPTGGNTIYF.

This sequence joins TRBV28 and TRBJ2-3; 10 bases align to TRBD1. CDR3 size: 14 residues. Per germline, CDR1 MDHEN and CDR2 SYDVKM. After removal of 7 bases from V and 3 bases from J, the junction contained 4 bases not matched to a gene. The CDR3 protein is CASTRTGGTDTQYF. The CDR3 coding sequence is TGTGCCAGCACCAGGACAGGGGGAACAGATACGCAGTATTTT.

The gene calls are TRBV6-5 and TRBJ2-1, with 11 bases aligning to TRBD2. The germline V gene has CDR1 MNHEY and CDR2 SVGAGI. V gave up 7 bases and J gave up 3 bases; unmatched junction bases: 5. This CDR3 region has 15 residues. The CDR3 DNA sequence: TGTGCCAGCACCTTAGCGGGGGGGAGCTACAATGAGCAGTTCTTC. This gives the protein CASTLAGGSYNEQFF.

The CDR3 region is CASSRRGNGNTIYF. In nucleotides, the CDR3 is TGTGCCAGTAGTCGGAGGGGTAATGGAAACACCATATATTTT. The chain combines TRBV19 with TRBJ1-3, with D possibly being TRBD1 (5 bases). V was clipped by 5 bases and J by 3 bases, with 11 bases between them. Germline V gene lookup returns CDR1 LNHDA and CDR2 SQIVND (reference sequence). This CDR3 is built from 14 residues.

CDR3 sequence (DNA): TGTGCCAGCAGACAAAATGCGAATTCACCCCTCCACTTT. Its protein is CASRQNANSPLHF. V and J are TRBV3-1 (or the pseudogene TRBV3-2) and TRBJ1-6; no clear D gene. This CDR3 is built from 13 residues. CDR1 LGHDT and CDR2 YNNKEL come from the germline V gene (reference sequence). V lost 6 bases, J lost 7 bases, and 10 bases lay in between.

This clone was counted only a few times. This sequence joins TRBV19 and TRBJ1-5; no clear D gene. V lost 4 bases and J lost 0, with 10 bases in between. From germline, CDR1 is LNHDA and CDR2 SQIVND (reference sequence). The CDR3 extends over 15 amino acids. CDR3 loop: CASSTYDLSNQPQHF. The CDR3 nucleotides read TGTGCCAGTAGTACCTACGACCTTAGCAATCAGCCCCAGCATTTT.

The chain is built from TRBV7-2 and TRBJ1-4, with D uncertain. Germline V gene sequence: CDR1 SGHTA, CDR2 FQGNSA. The CDR3 loop spans 16 amino acids. The V gene lost 1 base and the J gene lost 0 bases, with 9 bases spanning the gap. The chain's CDR3 is CASSLVGGTTNEKLFF. The DNA for the CDR3 is TGTGCCAGCAGCTTAGTAGGCGGAACAACTAATGAAAAACTGTTTTTT.

This clone was counted only a few times. This could be a read error, since a much larger clone is one nucleotide away. This CDR3 is also generated by other DNA sequences in the sample. The rearrangement uses TRBV7-2 and TRBJ1-3, with a tentative D call TRBD1 (5 bases). The CDR3 extends over 14 amino acids. Looked up from germline, CDR1 is SGHTA and CDR2 is FQGNSA. The germline V and J ends were trimmed by 5 bases and 7 bases, with 15 bases remaining between them. The chain's CDR3 is CASSNTGGGNTIYF. In nucleotides, the CDR3 is TGTGCCAGCAGCAACACCGGGGGGGGGAACACCATATATTTT.

The chain carries TRBV5-1 and TRBJ2-7; 7 bases fit TRBD1. V gave up 4 bases and J gave up 2 bases; unmatched junction bases: 9. The CDR3 is 15 amino acids. The V gene's germline CDR1 is SGHRS and CDR2 YFSETQ. The CDR3 nucleotides read TGCGCCAGCAGCAAAGACGGACAGGTTCCCTACGAGCAGTACTTC. Translating it yields CASSKDGQVPYEQYF. Variable domain in full (rest from reference TRBV5-1 and TRBJ2-7): KAGVTQTPRYLIKTRGQQVTLSCSPISGHRSVSWYQQTPGQGLQFLFEYFSETQRNKGNFPGRFSGRQFSNSRSEMNVSTLELGDSALYLCASSKDGQVPYEQYFGPGTRLTVT.

Only one count was recorded for this clone. CDR3 sequence reads: CASSVDDGFSGNTIYF. The CDR3 DNA reads TGTGCCAGCAGTGTTGATGACGGGTTCTCTGGAAACACCATATATTTT. This chain joins TRBV7-7 and TRBJ1-3; unclear D gene. CDR1 SSHAT and CDR2 FNYEAQ come from the germline V gene (reference sequence). The CDR3 contains 16 residues. V dropped 6 bases and J dropped 0 bases, with 15 bases sitting between them.

The CDR3 DNA reads TGTGCCAGCAGCTTAGGGGGAGGCGAAAAACTGTTTTTT. This sequence encodes CASSLGGGEKLFF. The chain has TRBV5-4 and TRBJ1-4, with D possibly matching TRBD1 (6 bases). CDR3 length: 13 residues. Germline CDR1 reads SGHNT; CDR2 reads YYREEE (reference sequence). The V end lost 2 bases, the J end lost 8 bases, and 10 bases lay between the germline ends.

The rearrangement uses TRBV18 and TRBJ1-2; D perhaps matches TRBD1 (6 bases). Germline values: CDR1 KGHSH, CDR2 LQKENI. This CDR3 has 16 amino acids. V lost 4 bases and J 0 bases, leaving 15 bases between the germline ends. CDR3 coding DNA: TGTGCCAGCTCACTACAAACGGGACAAGCTAACTATGGCTACACCTTC. This encodes CASSLQTGQANYGYTF.

In this sample, this clone turned up a few times. The chain recombines TRBV11-3 with TRBJ2-1; 11 nucleotides align to TRBD1. J lost 6 bases, V lost 2 bases, and 3 bases had no gene match. CDR3 length: 15 amino acids. The germline V gene encodes CDR1 SGHNT and CDR2 YENEEA. CDR3 DNA: TGTGCCAGCAGCTTAAGGGGGACAGGGGGCAATGAGCAGTTCTTC. This sequence encodes CASSLRGTGGNEQFF.

The gene calls are TRBV2 and TRBJ1-2; TRBD1 agrees at 9 bases. This CDR3 has 14 amino acids. Unmatched junction bases numbered 12, after V lost 10 bases and J lost 6 bases. Germline V gene sequence: CDR1 SNHLY, CDR2 FYNNEI. The CDR3 here is CAITQGQGLDGYTF. The DNA for the CDR3 is TGTGCCATTACCCAGGGACAGGGACTTGATGGCTACACCTTC. The variable domain in full, completed from reference TRBV2 and TRBJ1-2, reads EPEVTQTPSHQVTQMGQEVILRCVPISNHLYFYWYRQILGQKVEFLVSFYNNEISEKSEIFDDQFSVERPDGSNFTLKIRSTKLEDSAMYFCAITQGQGLDGYTFGSGTRLTVV.

The V call is TRBV5-5, the J call TRBJ1-5; D uncertain. This CDR3 has 15 residues. V was cut by 0 bases and J by 3 bases, with 10 bases left in between. Germline CDR1 reads SGHKS; CDR2 reads YYEKEE (reference sequence). The CDR3 loop reads CASSLEPDLNQPQHF. In nucleotides, the CDR3 is TGTGCCAGCAGCTTGGAGCCCGATCTCAATCAGCCCCAGCATTTT.

This chain joins TRBV6-5 and TRBJ2-1; weak D call: TRBD2 (5 bases). V lost 5 bases and J lost 7, with 9 bases in between. Germline CDR1 is MNHEY and CDR2 is SVGAGI. This CDR3 region has 12 residues. CDR3 residues: CASSNRRNEQFF. The CDR3 coding sequence is TGTGCCAGCAGTAACCGGAGGAATGAGCAGTTCTTC.